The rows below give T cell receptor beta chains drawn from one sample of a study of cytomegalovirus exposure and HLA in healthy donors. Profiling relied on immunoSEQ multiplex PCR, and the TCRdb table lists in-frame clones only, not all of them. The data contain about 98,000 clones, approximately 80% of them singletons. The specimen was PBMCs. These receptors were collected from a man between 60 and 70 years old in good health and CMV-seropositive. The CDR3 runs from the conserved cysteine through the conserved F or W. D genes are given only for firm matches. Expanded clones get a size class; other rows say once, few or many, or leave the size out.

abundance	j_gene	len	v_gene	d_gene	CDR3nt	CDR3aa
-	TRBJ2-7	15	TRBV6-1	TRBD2	TGTGCCAGCAGTGAATATGCGGGGGGCACCTACGAGCAGTACTTC	CASSEYAGGTYEQYF
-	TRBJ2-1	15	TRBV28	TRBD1	TGTGCCAGCAGTCCCCAGGGGGTCCCCTACAATGAGCAGTTCTTC	CASSPQGVPYNEQFF
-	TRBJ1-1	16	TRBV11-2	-	TGTGCCAGCAGCCCGGGGGTTGGGTTCATGAACACTGAAGCTTTCTTT	CASSPGVGFMNTEAFF
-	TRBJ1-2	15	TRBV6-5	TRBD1	TGTGCCAGCAGTTCCTCCGGGACAGGGGACTATGGCTACACCTTC	CASSSSGTGDYGYTF
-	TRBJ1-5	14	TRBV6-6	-	TGTGCCAGCAGCTTAGACAGCTTTAATCAGCCCCAGCATTTT	CASSLDSFNQPQHF
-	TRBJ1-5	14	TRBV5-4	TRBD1	TGTGCCAGCAGCTTGGCAGGGGGCGGGCAGCCCCAGCATTTT	CASSLAGGGQPQHF
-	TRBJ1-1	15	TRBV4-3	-	TGCGCCAGCAGCCAATTTGGTACAGGAGTGTCTGAAGCTTTCTTT	CASSQFGTGVSEAFF
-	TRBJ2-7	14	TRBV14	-	TGTGCCAGCAGCCGGTACAGGGAAACCTACGAGCAGTACTTC	CASSRYRETYEQYF
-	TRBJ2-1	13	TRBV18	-	TGTGCCAGCTCAAGTGGGGCTTACAATGAGCAGTTCTTC	CASSSGAYNEQFF
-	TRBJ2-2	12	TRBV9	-	TGTGCCAGCAGCGTGGCCATAGGGGAGCTGTTTTTT	CASSVAIGELFF
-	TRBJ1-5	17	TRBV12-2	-	TGTGCAAGTCGCTCCATGACAGGGGTAGGAAGCAATCAGCCCCAGCATTTT	CASRSMTGVGSNQPQHF
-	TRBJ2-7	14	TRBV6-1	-	TGTGCCAGCAGTGCCTGGGGGGTTTCCAACGAGCAGTACTTC	CASSAWGVSNEQYF
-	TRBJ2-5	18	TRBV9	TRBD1	TGTGCCAGCAGCGTAGGTATACGGGACAGACCGTACCAAGAGACCCAGTACTTC	CASSVGIRDRPYQETQYF
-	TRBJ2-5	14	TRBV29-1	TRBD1	TGCAGCGTTAAAGACAGGGGGCGCTTTGAGACCCAGTACTTC	CSVKDRGRFETQYF
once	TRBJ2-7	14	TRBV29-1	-	TGCAGCGTTGAAGAACCGACAAGTACCTACGAGCAGTACTTC	CSVEEPTSTYEQYF
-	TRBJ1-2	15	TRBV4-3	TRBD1	TGCGCCAGCAGCCAAGTGGGGACAGGGTTCTATGGCTACACCTTC	CASSQVGTGFYGYTF
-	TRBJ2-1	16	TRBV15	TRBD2	TGTGCCACCAGCAGGGGGACTAGCGGGGGGGCGATTCAGCAGTTCTTC	CATSRGTSGGAIQQFF
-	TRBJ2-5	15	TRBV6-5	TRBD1	TGTGCCAGCAGTTACGTCGGGACAGCTCAAGAGACCCAGTACTTC	CASSYVGTAQETQYF
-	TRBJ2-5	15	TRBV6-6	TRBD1	TGTGCCAGCAGTTACTCCGGGACAGGGGGCGAGACCCAGTACTTC	CASSYSGTGGETQYF
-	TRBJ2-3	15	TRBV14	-	TGTGCCAGCAGCCAAGGCTCCGCGAGCACAGATACGCAGTATTTT	CASSQGSASTDTQYF
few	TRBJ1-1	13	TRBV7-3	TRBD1	TGTGCCAGCAGCTTCACAGGGGGAGGTGAAGCTTTCTTT	CASSFTGGGEAFF
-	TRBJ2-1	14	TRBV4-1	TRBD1	TGCGCCAGCAGCCAACCCCGACAGGGAAGCGAGCAGTTCTTC	CASSQPRQGSEQFF
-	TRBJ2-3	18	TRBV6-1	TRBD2	TGTGCCAGCAGTGAAGCGCCTAAGACACTAGCGGGCACAGATACGCAGTATTTT	CASSEAPKTLAGTDTQYF
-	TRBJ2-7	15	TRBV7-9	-	TGTGCCAGCAGCTTAGGGCAGGTTAGTGGTGACGAGCAGTACTTC	CASSLGQVSGDEQYF
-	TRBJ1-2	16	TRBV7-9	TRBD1	TGTGCCAGCAGCTTCAAGACAGGGGTCGTAGACTATGGCTACACCTTC	CASSFKTGVVDYGYTF
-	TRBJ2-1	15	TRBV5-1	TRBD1	TGCGCCAGCAGCTTGAGGTCAGGGGGCGGGAATGAGCAGTTCTTC	CASSLRSGGGNEQFF
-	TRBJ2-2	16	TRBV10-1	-	TGCGCCAGCAGTGAGTCGGTAGGAGCGAACACCGGGGAGCTGTTTTTT	CASSESVGANTGELFF
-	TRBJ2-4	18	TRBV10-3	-	TGTGCCATCAGTGAGTCGAGAGGCGGGGTGGCAGCCAAAAACATTCAGTACTTC	CAISESRGGVAAKNIQYF
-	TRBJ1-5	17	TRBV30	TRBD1	TGTGCCTGGAGTCCTTATGTCCCGGGACAGGGGTTTCAGCCCCAGCATTTT	CAWSPYVPGQGFQPQHF
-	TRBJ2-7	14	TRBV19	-	TGTGCCAGTAAATCGGGGACAAACTCCTACGAGCAGTACTTC	CASKSGTNSYEQYF
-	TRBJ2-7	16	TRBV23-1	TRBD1	TGCGCCAGCAGTCATCGCGACAGGGCAGTGAGCTACGAGCAGTACTTC	CASSHRDRAVSYEQYF
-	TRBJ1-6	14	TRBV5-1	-	TGCGCCAGCAGCTCTGGGCAGCAGAATTCACCCCTCCACTTT	CASSSGQQNSPLHF
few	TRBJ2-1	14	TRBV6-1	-	TGTGCCAGCAGCCCTAGCGAGGCTTACAATGAGCAGTTCTTC	CASSPSEAYNEQFF
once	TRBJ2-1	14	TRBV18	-	TGTGCCAGCTCACCGACTACTACTGACAATGAGCAGTTCTTC	CASSPTTTDNEQFF
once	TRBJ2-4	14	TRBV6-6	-	TGTGCCACGACAGCAGAAAGGGCCAAAAACATTCAGTACTTC	CATTAERAKNIQYF
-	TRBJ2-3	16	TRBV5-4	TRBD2	TGTGCCAGCAGCTTGCAACTAGCGGGGGGGGCAGATACGCAGTATTTT	CASSLQLAGGADTQYF